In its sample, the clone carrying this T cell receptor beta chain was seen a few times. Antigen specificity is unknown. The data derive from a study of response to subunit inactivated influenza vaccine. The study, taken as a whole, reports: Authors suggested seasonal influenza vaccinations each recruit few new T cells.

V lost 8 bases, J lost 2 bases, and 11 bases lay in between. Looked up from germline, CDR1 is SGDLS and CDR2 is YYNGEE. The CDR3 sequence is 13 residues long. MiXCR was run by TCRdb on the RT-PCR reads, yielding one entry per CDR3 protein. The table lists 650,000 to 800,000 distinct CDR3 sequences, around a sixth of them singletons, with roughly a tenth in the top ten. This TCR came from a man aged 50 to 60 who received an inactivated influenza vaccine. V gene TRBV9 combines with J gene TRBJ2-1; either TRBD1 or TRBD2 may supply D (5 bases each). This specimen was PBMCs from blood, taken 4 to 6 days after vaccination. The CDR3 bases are TGTGCCAGTTCCGAGGGGACCTACAATGAGCAGTTCTTC. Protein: CASSEGTYNEQFF.